The 2 T cell receptor beta chains presented below share a single source sample, sequenced in a study of blood T cell repertoires in COVID-19. Profiling relied on immunoSEQ multiplex PCR, and the TCRdb table lists in-frame clones only, not all of them. The repertoire holds some 190,000 clones, with 80% as singletons. Sequenced sample: PBMCs or T cells enriched from blood (not recorded which). The receptors come from a man aged 30-40 years with acute COVID-19.

CDR3 residues: CASLLDFYEQYF. The DNA of the CDR3 is TGTGCCAGCTTACTGGACTTCTACGAGCAGTACTTC. J is TRBJ2-7 and V is TRBV2, with D possibly matching TRBD2 (5 bases). The germline CDR1 and CDR2 sequences are SNHLY and FYNNEI. The CDR3 covers 12 residues. Deletions cut 8 bases from V and 3 bases from J, with 11 bases between.

Only a few counts were recorded for this clone. V and J are TRBV27 and TRBJ1-6; TRBD1 is a possible D gene (6 bases). This CDR3 contains 17 residues. Per germline, CDR1 MNHEY and CDR2 SMNVEV (reference sequence). V was trimmed by 6 bases and J by 6 bases, leaving 21 bases between them. CDR3 amino acids: CASSDTTGGASNSPLHF. CDR3 bases: TGTGCCAGCAGCGACACCACGGGGGGCGCAAGTAATTCACCCCTCCACTTT.